The rows below give T cell receptor beta chains drawn from one sample of a study of blood T cell repertoires in COVID-19. Using immunoSEQ multiplex PCR, the repertoire was profiled, and TCRdb retains in-frame clones only, with some absent. The table shows about 65,000 clones, with 75% to 90% occurring only once. The source material was peripheral blood. The receptors were gathered from a man aged 80 or over with acute or convalescent COVID-19. The CDR3 runs from the conserved cysteine through the conserved F or W. The D gene is left open where the match is weak. For some rows the clone size is stated as once, few or many, or as a class when expanded; others skip it.

V	size	J	D	DNA	CDR3
TRBV2	-	TRBJ1-2	TRBD1	TGTGCCAGCGTCCAGGAACAGGGGGCTGATGGCTACACCTTC	CASVQEQGADGYTF
TRBV11-3	-	TRBJ2-3	-	TGTGCCAGCAGCTCGAGGTCTAGCACAGATACGCAGTATTTT	CASSSRSSTDTQYF
TRBV23-1	-	TRBJ2-7	-	TGCGCCAGCCCTGGGGGGTACAGGTCCACCTACGAGCAGTACTTC	CASPGGYRSTYEQYF
TRBV19	few	TRBJ1-6	-	TGTGCCAGTAGTCCTGGAAGCGCTGGCTCCTATAATTCACCCCTCCACTTT	CASSPGSAGSYNSPLHF
TRBV6-4	-	TRBJ2-6	TRBD2	TGTGTCAAATACCCCAAGCGGGGGGGCCGTGGGGCCAACGTCCTGACTTTC	CVKYPKRGGRGANVLTF
TRBV5-5	-	TRBJ1-1	TRBD1	TGTGCCAGCAGCTCCCTTGGGACAGGGGTCACTGAAGCTTTCTTT	CASSSLGTGVTEAFF
TRBV30	-	TRBJ1-1	-	TGTGCCTGGAGTGTACCAGAGACAGGAGTTATGAACACTGAAGCTTTCTTT	CAWSVPETGVMNTEAFF
TRBV7-8	-	TRBJ1-1	-	TGTGCCAGCAGCTTAGCTGCAGGGAATACTGAAGCTTTCTTT	CASSLAAGNTEAFF
TRBV25-1	-	TRBJ2-2	-	TGTGCCAGCCGTCCGACAGCCGGGGAGCTGTTTTTT	CASRPTAGELFF
TRBV7-8	-	TRBJ1-5	TRBD1	TGTGCCAGCAGCTTAGTGCGGACAGGGGAACAGCCCCAGCATTTT	CASSLVRTGEQPQHF
TRBV7-3	-	TRBJ1-6	-	TGTGCCAGCAGCAAGACGGGACATCTTTCACCCCTCCACTTT	CASSKTGHLSPLHF
TRBV20-1	-	TRBJ2-7	-	TGCAGTGCTAGTAATTTTATCAGCTCCTACGAGCAGTACTTC	CSASNFISSYEQYF
TRBV19	-	TRBJ2-5	TRBD2	TGTGCCAGTAGTATAGCGCCGGGGGGGCCCTTTGTGACCCAGTACTTC	CASSIAPGGPFVTQYF
TRBV2	once	TRBJ2-7	-	TGTGCCAGCCAACCGGCGGTCTCCTACGAGCAGTACTTC	CASQPAVSYEQYF
TRBV3-1/TRBV3-2	-	TRBJ2-2	TRBD2	TGTGCCAGCAGCCAATTCCACGGGGGGGCCGTCAGGGAGCTGTTTTTT	CASSQFHGGAVRELFF
TRBV18	once	TRBJ1-1	-	TGTGCCAGCTCGCTGACAGGATCTGGCACTGAAGCTTTCTTT	CASSLTGSGTEAFF
TRBV2	few	TRBJ1-5	TRBD1	TGTGCCAGCAGTTGGGGACAGGGCGGACAGCCCCAGCATTTT	CASSWGQGGQPQHF
TRBV19	-	TRBJ2-5	-	TGTGCCAGTAGCCCGATAAGACAGACGGGCGCCCAGTACTTC	CASSPIRQTGAQYF
TRBV5-1	-	TRBJ1-4	-	TGCGCCAGCAGCTTGCCTTCGGGAGCAACTAATGAAAAACTGTTTTTT	CASSLPSGATNEKLFF
TRBV6-6	-	TRBJ1-2	-	TGTGCCAGCGGGCGTGCTAATGGCTACACCTTC	CASGRANGYTF
TRBV7-9	-	TRBJ1-1	TRBD1	TGTGCCAGCAGCTTTCGGACAGGGGGCGCGAACACTGAAGCTTTCTTT	CASSFRTGGANTEAFF
TRBV11-2	-	TRBJ1-6	-	TGTGCCAGCAGTCCAGCAGGGGCTATTCCCTATAATTCACCCCTCCACTTT	CASSPAGAIPYNSPLHF
TRBV30	-	TRBJ2-1	-	TGTGCCTGGAGTGGAGACAGAGACAATGAGCAGTTCTTC	CAWSGDRDNEQFF
TRBV27	-	TRBJ2-3	-	TGTGCCAGCAGTTTACAGGGGCCAGATACGCAGTATTTT	CASSLQGPDTQYF